The 22 T cell receptor beta chains below come from one sample, sequenced in a study of patients and donors after allogeneic stem cell transplantation (dated by TCRdb to 2018 to 2020). The library was prepared using RT-PCR. Instrument on record: NextSeq 550. TCRdb reprocessed the public reads (quality trimming at Q25 with fastp, clone calling with MiXCR) and kept in-frame beta chains. Rows with a matching CDR3 protein are joined into one entry that keeps the most common DNA and genes. The sample includes roughly 960,000 distinct CDR3 sequences, with approximately 19% observed a single time. Approximately 5.9% of the sample lies in the top ten. Sequenced sample: blood, either unsorted or a sorted T cell fraction (not recorded which). These receptors were obtained from a human donor who was either an allogeneic HSCT recipient or a stem cell or donor lymphocyte infusion donor (not recorded which). It is not recorded whose cells these are; they may come from a transplant donor.

This clonotype was seen a handful of times. The chain is built from TRBV3-1 and TRBJ2-3; D might be TRBD2 (5 bases). V was shortened by 0 bases and J by 4 bases, with 8 bases between the two germline ends. The CDR3 totals 14 residues. Germline CDR1 and CDR2: LGHDT and YNNKEL (reference sequence). The CDR3 reads CASSQDLAADTQYF. In DNA form, the CDR3 reads TGTGCCAGCAGCCAAGATCTAGCAGCAGATACGCAGTATTTT.

This clonotype has more than one count but fewer than ten. V and J are TRBV19 and TRBJ2-5; TRBD2 matches at 11 bases. Germline loops: CDR1 LNHDA, CDR2 SQIVND (reference sequence). V was pared by 5 bases and J by 3 bases, with 14 bases of the junction left unmatched. This CDR3 is built from 18 residues. CDR3 bases: TGTGCCAGTAGTTATCTCTCCCTGGCTAGCGGGAGGAAAGAGACCCAGTACTTC. Protein product: CASSYLSLASGRKETQYF.

This clonotype was observed a handful of times. The chain combines TRBV30 with TRBJ2-2; 9 bases line up with TRBD2. Unmatched junction bases numbered 3, after V lost 3 bases and J lost 1 base. Germline V gene lookup returns CDR1 GTSNPN and CDR2 SVGIG (reference sequence). CDR3 length: 15 amino acids. The CDR3 nucleotides are TGTGCCTGGAGGGAAGCGGGGGGGAACACCGGGGAGCTGTTTTTT. Translation gives CAWREAGGNTGELFF.

This clonotype was observed many times. This chain uses TRBV5-1 with TRBJ1-2; tentatively, D is TRBD1 (6 bases). Trimming pared 4 bases from V and 4 bases from J, leaving 17 bases between. CDR1 is SGHRS and CDR2 is YFSETQ in the germline V gene. The CDR3 is 15 residues long. The CDR3 sequence: CASSGLRGGGYGYTF. CDR3 sequence (DNA): TGCGCCAGCAGCGGATTACGAGGGGGTGGCTATGGCTACACCTTC.

The sample holds a few counts of this clonotype. This sequence joins TRBV24-1 and TRBJ2-7; 10 bases map to TRBD2. Germline CDR1 is KGHDR and CDR2 is SFDVKD. The V gene end was trimmed by 3 bases and the J gene end by 5 bases; junction bases not matched to a gene: 3. The CDR3 is made up of 14 amino acids. This CDR3 reads CATSDPGLAHEQYF. The CDR3 nucleotides read TGTGCCACCAGTGATCCGGGACTAGCGCACGAGCAGTACTTC.

The chain recombines TRBV10-3 with TRBJ2-1; TRBD1 matches at 9 bases. Germline loops: CDR1 ENHRY, CDR2 SYGVKD. CDR3 length equals 12 residues. V was clipped by 8 bases and J by 7 bases; unmatched bases: 3. In DNA, the CDR3 is TGTGCCATCCGGGACAGGGCAAATGAGCAGTTCTTC. Amino acid sequence: CAIRDRANEQFF.

As DNA, the CDR3 is TGCTCTGGAGGGGGCACAGATACGCAGTATTTT. Protein: CSGGGTDTQYF. This chain uses TRBV20-1 with TRBJ2-3, with D possibly being TRBD2 (6 bases). The CDR3 is 11 amino acids. Germline V gene sequence: CDR1 DFQATT, CDR2 SNEGSKA (reference sequence).

This clonotype has just one count. The chain employs TRBV18 and TRBJ1-1; 7 nucleotides line up with TRBD1. Germline CDR1 reads KGHSH; CDR2 reads LQKENI. The length of the CDR3 is 12 residues. J was trimmed by 7 bases and V by 2 bases; bases with no gene match: 1. The DNA for the CDR3 is TGTGCCAGCTCACCAGGGACAGATGAAGCTTTCTTT. The encoded protein is CASSPGTDEAFF.

The J gene is TRBJ2-7, the V gene TRBV25-1; D ambiguous. CDR1 and CDR2 from the germline V gene are MGHDK and SYGVNS. There are 15 residues in the CDR3. The V gene lost 4 bases and the J gene lost 3 bases, with 16 bases spanning the gap. CDR3 coding DNA: TGTGCCAGCAGTGCCGAGTTCGTACAGAACTACGAGCAGTACTTC. Its protein is CASSAEFVQNYEQYF.

The V and J genes are TRBV6-1 and TRBJ2-7, with a weak D call TRBD2 (6 bases). The CDR3 runs to 15 residues. CDR1 is MNHNS, CDR2 SASEGT, per germline. Trimming removed 5 bases at V and 4 bases at J, with 18 bases between. CDR3 DNA: TGTGCCAGCAGTCGCGGGATGGAGGGAATGTACGAGCAGTACTTC. This codes for CASSRGMEGMYEQYF.

The genes are TRBV29-1 and TRBJ2-7; D gene unclear. Looked up from germline, CDR1 is SQVTM and CDR2 is ANQGSEA. V was trimmed by 5 bases and J by 0 bases, leaving 5 bases between them. The length of the CDR3 is 11 residues. The CDR3 protein is CSVSSSYEQYF. CDR3 bases: TGCAGCGTTAGTAGCTCCTACGAGCAGTACTTC.

This clonotype was seen a few times. This chain connects TRBV7-2 to TRBJ1-5; 8 positions agree with TRBD1. The CDR3 totals 14 residues. The ends lost 5 bases at V and 5 bases at J; junction bases unmatched: 5. Germline values: CDR1 SGHTA, CDR2 FQGNSA. This CDR3 is CASSPKQGDQPQHF. The DNA of the CDR3 is TGTGCCAGCAGCCCAAAACAGGGGGATCAGCCCCAGCATTTT.

The genes are TRBV11-2 and TRBJ2-5; D not certain. V was trimmed by 6 bases and J by 4 bases, leaving 15 bases between them. The germline V gene has CDR1 SGHAT and CDR2 FQNNGV. The CDR3 spans 14 residues. The CDR3 sequence: CASRGIRVGETQYF. As DNA, the CDR3 is TGTGCCAGCAGGGGTATTAGGGTGGGAGAGACCCAGTACTTC.

J is TRBJ2-5 and V is TRBV3-1; a weak D match, TRBD1 (5 bases). V was cut by 4 bases and J by 4 bases, with 13 bases left in between. This CDR3 has 14 amino acids. Germline CDR1 reads LGHDT; CDR2 reads YNNKEL (reference sequence). The CDR3 nucleotides are TGTGCCAGCAGCCTCTGGGGCCACCCAGAGACCCAGTACTTC. This encodes CASSLWGHPETQYF.

The V call is TRBV5-1, the J call TRBJ2-1, with TRBD1 matching over 12 bases. In germline, CDR1 is SGHRS, CDR2 YFSETQ. The V gene end was trimmed by 3 bases and the J gene end by 8 bases; junction bases not matched to a gene: 6. The CDR3 runs 15 residues. The CDR3 reads CASSYRDRGHHEQFF. CDR3 nucleotide sequence: TGCGCCAGCAGCTACCGGGACAGGGGGCATCATGAGCAGTTCTTC.

This clonotype has a handful of counts. The chain employs TRBV10-3 and TRBJ1-4; maybe TRBD1 (5 bases). Germline V gene lookup returns CDR1 ENHRY and CDR2 SYGVKD. V shed 3 bases and J shed 7 bases, with 15 bases lying between them. The CDR3 runs to 15 residues. The CDR3 DNA follows: TGTGCCATCAGTGAAGGGCAGGGAGGCGGTGAAAAACTGTTTTTT. Translating it yields CAISEGQGGGEKLFF.

The chain is built from TRBV7-2 and TRBJ2-7; 11 bases line up with TRBD2. J gave up 9 bases and V 1 base, and 8 bases lay outside the gene matches. There are 15 residues in the CDR3. Germline CDR1 is SGHTA and CDR2 is FQGNSA. Here the CDR3 reads CASSLGIAGGPRQYF. The CDR3 DNA reads as TGTGCCAGCAGCTTAGGGATAGCGGGGGGGCCAAGGCAGTACTTC. Based on the CDR3 plus reference TRBV7-2 and TRBJ2-7, the full variable domain is GAGVSQSPSNKVTEKGKDVELRCDPISGHTALYWYRQSLGQGLEFLIYFQGNSAPDKSGLPSDRFSAERTGGSVSTLTIQRTQQEDSAVYLCASSLGIAGGPRQYFGPGTRLTVT.

V is TRBV23-1 and J is TRBJ1-5; tentative D call: TRBD1 (5 bases). TRBV23-1 is an ORF for which the function is uncertain. This CDR3 comprises 15 residues. V lost 6 bases and J 0 bases, leaving 12 bases between the germline ends. This CDR3 reads CASSRDSDSNQPQHF. The CDR3 region has the DNA TGCGCCAGCAGCCGTGACAGCGATAGCAATCAGCCCCAGCATTTT.

The chain employs TRBV2 and TRBJ2-1, with 11 bases matching TRBD2. This CDR3 has 15 amino acids. The germline V gene encodes CDR1 SNHLY and CDR2 FYNNEI. Trimming cost V 6 bases and J 9 bases; bases outside gene matches: 10. In DNA, the CDR3 is TGTGCCAGCAGACACCTAGCGGGGGGCCTCACTGAGCAGTTCTTC. This sequence encodes CASRHLAGGLTEQFF.

This clonotype was seen more than once but under ten times. The rearrangement joins TRBV9 to TRBJ2-5; 8 nucleotides line up with TRBD1. V was pared by 4 bases and J by 2 bases, with 10 bases of the junction left unmatched. Germline assignment: CDR1 SGDLS and CDR2 YYNGEE. The CDR3 has 16 residues. The CDR3 region has the DNA TGTGCCAGCAGCTTCACGACAGGGGAAGAACAAGAGACCCAGTACTTC. Residues: CASSFTTGEEQETQYF.

In its sample, this clonotype was seen a few times. The rearrangement joins TRBV20-1 to TRBJ2-3; D gene unclear. The length of the CDR3 is 11 residues. V gave up 4 bases and J gave up 6 bases, with 8 bases separating them. Germline assignment: CDR1 DFQATT and CDR2 SNEGSKA (reference sequence). The CDR3 region has the DNA TGCAGTGCTACCGGCGGCGATACGCAGTATTTT. It translates to CSATGGDTQYF.

This clonotype has ten or more counts. This rearrangement joins TRBV5-8 to TRBJ2-1; possible D gene TRBD2, 5 bases. Per germline, CDR1 SGHTS and CDR2 YDEGEE. The CDR3 has 15 amino acids. Trimming stripped 0 bases from V and 2 bases from J, with 9 bases between. The CDR3 spells CASSLEGATYNEQFF. In DNA form, the CDR3 reads TGTGCCAGCAGCTTGGAGGGAGCGACCTACAATGAGCAGTTCTTC.